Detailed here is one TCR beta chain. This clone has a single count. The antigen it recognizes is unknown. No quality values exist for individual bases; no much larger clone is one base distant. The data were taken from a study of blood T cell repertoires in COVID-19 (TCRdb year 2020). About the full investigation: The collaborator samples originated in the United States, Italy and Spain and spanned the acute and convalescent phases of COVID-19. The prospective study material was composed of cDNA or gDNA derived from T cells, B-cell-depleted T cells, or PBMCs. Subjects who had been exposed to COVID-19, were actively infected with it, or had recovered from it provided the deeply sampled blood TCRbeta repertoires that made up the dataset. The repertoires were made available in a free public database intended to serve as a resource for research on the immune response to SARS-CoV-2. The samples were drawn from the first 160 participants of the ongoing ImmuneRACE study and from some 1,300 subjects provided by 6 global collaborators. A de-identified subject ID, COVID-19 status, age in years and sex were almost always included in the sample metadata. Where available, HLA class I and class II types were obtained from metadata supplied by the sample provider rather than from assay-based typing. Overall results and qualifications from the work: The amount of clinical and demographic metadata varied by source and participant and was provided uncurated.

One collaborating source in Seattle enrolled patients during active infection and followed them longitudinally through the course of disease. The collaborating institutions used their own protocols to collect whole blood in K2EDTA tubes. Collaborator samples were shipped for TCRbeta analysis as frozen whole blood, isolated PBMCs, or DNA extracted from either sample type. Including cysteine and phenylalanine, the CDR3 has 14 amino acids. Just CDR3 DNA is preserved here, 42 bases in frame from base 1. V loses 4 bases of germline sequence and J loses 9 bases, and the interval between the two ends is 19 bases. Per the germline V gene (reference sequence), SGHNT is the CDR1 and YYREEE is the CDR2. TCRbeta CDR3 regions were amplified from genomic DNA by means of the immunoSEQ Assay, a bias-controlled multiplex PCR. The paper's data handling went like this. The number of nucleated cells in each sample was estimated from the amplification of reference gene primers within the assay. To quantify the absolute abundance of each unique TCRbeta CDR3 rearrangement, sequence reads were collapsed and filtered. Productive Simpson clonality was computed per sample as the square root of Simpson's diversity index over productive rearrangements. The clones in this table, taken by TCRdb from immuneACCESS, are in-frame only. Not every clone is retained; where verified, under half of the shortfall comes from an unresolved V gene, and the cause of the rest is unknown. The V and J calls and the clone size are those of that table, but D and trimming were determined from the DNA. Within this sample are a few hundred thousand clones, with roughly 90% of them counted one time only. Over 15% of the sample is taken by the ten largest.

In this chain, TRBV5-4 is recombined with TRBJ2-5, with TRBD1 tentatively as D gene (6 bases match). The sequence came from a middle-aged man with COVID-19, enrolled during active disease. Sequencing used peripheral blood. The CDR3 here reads CASSDQGTRESQYF. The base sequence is TGTGCCAGCAGCGATCAGGGGACGAGGGAATCCCAGTACTTC.